This T cell receptor beta chain is from a study of beta chain features in type 1 diabetes. Overall study results and limits: Type 1 diabetes patients had TCRB CDR3s that were shorter (moderately but significantly so) in all four CD4+ subsets. There was a possibility that cDNA sequencing over-represented cells with high TCR expression. Whether HLA type influences TCRB rearrangement remained unresolved here.

Every isolated RNA sample was fully reverse transcribed, so sequencing captured expressed TCRB transcripts. Measured with immunoSEQ multiplex PCR; TCRdb has only the in-frame clones, and not every one. This sample carries 150,000 or so clones, about a tenth of them seen once, and the ten largest clones take roughly 0.7%. The V and J ends lost 0 bases and 3 bases respectively, with 9 bases between them. CDR1 and CDR2 from the germline V gene are SGHRS and YFSETQ. CDR3 length: 14 amino acids. Every sorted population was more than 98% pure. The table lists this clone with a few counts. Its antigen is currently unknown.

This chain links TRBV5-1 with TRBJ2-5; D not certain. The source material was central memory CD4+ T cells from blood. This TCR came from a man aged 18 to 35 in good health. CDR3 coding DNA: TGCGCCAGCAGCTTGGAGCCTACCAAAGAGACCCAGTACTTC. This translates into CASSLEPTKETQYF.